One and the same sample provided the 6 T cell receptor beta chains below, sequenced in a study of OX40 agonist ivuxolimab in advanced cancers. Repertoires were generated with immunoSEQ multiplex PCR, while TCRdb's copy carries only in-frame clones and drops some. Of more than 50,000 clones in the sample, 85% to 95% are singletons; the top ten hold about 19%. The sample in question was CD4+ or CD8+ T cells sorted from blood, obtained in a trial of the OX40 agonist ivuxolimab. The origin of the receptors is an adult with an advanced solid tumor such as melanoma, head and neck, liver or kidney cancer.

The chain is built from TRBV28 and TRBJ2-4, with 11 bases aligning to TRBD1. The junction had 4 bases not matched to a gene; V was cut back by 6 bases and J by 6 bases. Germline CDR1 MDHEN, CDR2 SYDVKM. This CDR3 contains 14 residues. The CDR3 sequence is CASSPGTGGNIQYF. The CDR3 nucleotides are TGTGCCAGCAGCCCTGGGACAGGGGGAAACATTCAGTACTTC. Looking up the rest from reference TRBV28 and TRBJ2-4 gives the full variable domain: DVKVTQSSRYLVKRTGEKVFLECVQDMDHENMFWYRQDPGLGLRLIYFSYDVKMKEKGDIPEGYSVSREKKERFSLILESASTNQTSMYLCASSPGTGGNIQYFGAGTRLSVL.

The CDR3 loop is CSVEFLQETQYF. CDR3 in DNA: TGCAGCGTTGAATTCCTCCAAGAGACCCAGTACTTC. This rearrangement joins TRBV29-1 to TRBJ2-5; no definite D call. V lost 2 bases to trimming and J lost 1 base, with 5 bases between them. The CDR3 has 12 amino acids. Per the germline V gene, CDR1 is SQVTM and CDR2 is ANQGSEA. Full variable domain (outside the CDR3, taken from reference TRBV29-1 and TRBJ2-5): SAVISQKPSRDICQRGTSLTIQCQVDSQVTMMFWYRQQPGQSLTLIATANQGSEATYESGFVIDKFPISRPNLTFSTLTVSNMSPEDSSIYLCSVEFLQETQYFGPGTRLLVL.

In its sample, this clone was seen once. V and J are TRBV9 and TRBJ2-7, with D uncertain. The ends were cut back, 2 bases at V and 1 base at J, with 10 bases in the middle. Germline CDR1 is SGDLS and CDR2 is YYNGEE. CDR3 length: 14 residues. CDR3 residues: CASSVYKVSYEQYF. CDR3 in DNA: TGTGCCAGCAGCGTTTATAAGGTTTCCTACGAGCAGTACTTC.

The rearrangement uses TRBV2 and TRBJ2-3; no clear D gene. Germline loops: CDR1 SNHLY, CDR2 FYNNEI. There are 12 residues in the CDR3. V lost 3 bases and J 1 base, leaving 2 bases between the germline ends. The CDR3 loop is CASSEGTDTQYF. The CDR3 bases are TGTGCCAGCAGTGAGGGCACAGATACGCAGTATTTT.

The genes are TRBV4-3 and TRBJ2-1; 7 nucleotides match TRBD1. J lost 0 bases, V lost 0 bases, and 8 bases had no gene match. The CDR3 is 18 amino acids. Germline V gives CDR1 LGHNA, CDR2 YSLEER. The CDR3 reads CASSQDMGRQGSYNEQFF. CDR3 nucleotides: TGCGCCAGCAGCCAAGATATGGGGCGACAGGGCTCCTACAATGAGCAGTTCTTC.

The CDR3, as DNA: TGTGCCAGCAGCTGGTCCGAATACCAAGAGACCCAGTACTTC. Encoded protein: CASSWSEYQETQYF. V is TRBV5-6 and J is TRBJ2-5, with D unresolved. CDR1 is SGHDT, CDR2 YYEEEE, per germline. V shed 3 bases and J shed 0 bases, with 9 bases lying between them. This CDR3 spans 14 amino acids.